What follows are 8 T cell receptor beta chains derived from one specimen sequenced in a study of T cells in Graves' hyperthyroidism and ophthalmopathy. Amplified TCR beta CDR3 regions came from RNA transcripts. HTBI primers were used for first-round RT-PCR of the TCR CDR3. TCRdb used MiXCR to reprocess the multiplex PCR reads, holding one entry per CDR3 protein. The table records hundreds of thousands of distinct CDR3 sequences, approximately 14% of them present only once. The sample was blood. These receptors came from a woman in her fifties or sixties with Graves' ophthalmopathy.

The chain couples TRBV6-9 to TRBJ1-3, with 7 bases fitting TRBD1. The CDR3 length is 17 residues. After removal of 0 bases from V and 0 bases from J, the junction contained 5 bases not matched to a gene. CDR1 is MNHGY and CDR2 is SVAAGI in the germline V gene. The CDR3 region has the DNA TGTGCCAGCAGTTATTCGACAGGGCGCAACTCTGGAAACACCATATATTTT. Amino acids: CASSYSTGRNSGNTIYF.

Ten or more counts support this clonotype. The chain carries TRBV7-2 and TRBJ2-7, with D unresolved. Trimming took 5 bases from V and 3 from J, leaving 23 bases between them. Germline V gives CDR1 SGHTA, CDR2 FQGNSA. The CDR3 loop spans 17 amino acids. The CDR3 is CASSLFLMNPSNYEQYF. CDR3 DNA: TGTGCCAGCAGCCTCTTCTTGATGAACCCCTCAAACTACGAGCAGTACTTC.

The chain carries TRBV12-3 or TRBV12-4 and TRBJ1-3; D gene ambiguous. V gave up 11 bases and J gave up 8 bases, with 7 bases separating them. This CDR3 has 9 residues. The DNA for the CDR3 is TGTGCCCTGGGTCACACCATATATTTT. Translating gives CALGHTIYF.

This clonotype was recorded many times. The chain couples TRBV27 to TRBJ2-7; 9 positions match TRBD2. V dropped 4 bases and J dropped 3; count of bases not matched to a gene: 13. Looked up from germline, CDR1 is MNHEY and CDR2 is SMNVEV (reference sequence). There are 17 residues in the CDR3. CDR3 sequence (DNA): TGTGCCAGCAGTTCCCCCAGAGGGAGCGGGAGGTTCTACGAGCAGTACTTC. It yields the protein CASSSPRGSGRFYEQYF.

The sample holds many counts of this clonotype. The chain combines TRBV3-1 with TRBJ1-5; 7 positions match TRBD1. CDR1 LGHDT and CDR2 YNNKEL come from the germline V gene (reference sequence). The CDR3 loop spans 16 amino acids. V shed 1 base, J shed 6 bases, and the junction held 9 bases outside the gene matches. CDR3 protein: CASSQGTGRGTQPQHF. The CDR3 DNA is TGTGCCAGCAGCCAAGGGACAGGTCGGGGGACTCAGCCCCAGCATTTT. The entire variable domain, with the rest obtained from reference TRBV3-1 and TRBJ1-5, is as follows: DTAVSQTPKYLVTQMGNDKSIKCEQNLGHDTMYWYKQDSKKFLKIMFSYNNKELIINETVPNRFSPKSPDKAHLNLHINSLELGDSAVYFCASSQGTGRGTQPQHFGDGTRLSIL.

This clonotype was found many times. V is TRBV28 and J is TRBJ2-3; 9 nucleotides line up with TRBD1. The germline CDR1 and CDR2 sequences are MDHEN and SYDVKM. V lost 5 bases to trimming and J lost 3 bases; unmatched junction nucleotides: 3. The CDR3 extends over 14 amino acids. The CDR3 region is CASSIGQGTDTQYF. The CDR3 DNA reads as TGTGCCAGCAGTATTGGACAGGGGACAGATACGCAGTATTTT.

In this sample, this clonotype turned up many times. The genes are TRBV20-1 and TRBJ2-7; 7 positions agree with TRBD1. The J segment lost 3 bases and the V segment lost 7 bases, leaving 9 bases of the junction unmatched. The CDR3 has 13 amino acids. From germline, CDR1 is DFQATT and CDR2 SNEGSKA (reference sequence). CDR3 sequence reads: CSVKRGQDYEQYF. As DNA, the CDR3 is TGCAGTGTCAAGCGCGGACAGGACTACGAGCAGTACTTC.

This clonotype has ten or more counts. The chain links TRBV7-9 to TRBJ1-5, with TRBD1 matching over 7 bases. The CDR3 covers 15 residues. Germline lookup yields CDR1 SEHNR and CDR2 FQNEAQ (reference sequence). V was pared by 3 bases and J by 6 bases, with 8 bases of the junction left unmatched. The chain's CDR3 is CASSLKGGEGQPQHF. The CDR3 DNA sequence: TGTGCCAGCAGCTTGAAAGGGGGCGAGGGTCAGCCCCAGCATTTT.